The rows below give T cell receptor beta chains drawn from one sample of a study of patients and donors after allogeneic stem cell transplantation. TCRdb called the RT-PCR reads again in MiXCR, with one record for every CDR3 protein. The sample has about 960,000 distinct CDR3 sequences, more than 15% seen once; the top ten hold 5% to 7.5%. Material for sequencing was blood, either unsorted or a sorted T cell fraction (not recorded which). The receptor source for this set is a human donor who was either an allogeneic HSCT recipient or a stem cell or donor lymphocyte infusion donor (not recorded which). It is not recorded whose cells these are; they may come from a transplant donor. CDR3s include the opening cysteine and the closing phenylalanine or tryptophan. The D gene is left open where the match is weak. Not all rows give a size; the values are once, few, many and, for expanded clones, a class.

j_call d_call v_call clone_size cdr3_aa cdr3_nt
TRBJ2-3 TRBD1 TRBV20-1 . CSASRDRGKGDTQYF TGCAGTGCTAGTAGGGACAGGGGAAAAGGAGATACGCAGTATTTT
TRBJ2-1 . TRBV24-1 few CATSDLYRDNEQFF TGTGCCACCAGTGATTTGTACAGGGATAATGAGCAGTTCTTC
TRBJ2-5 . TRBV21-1 . CASSKTGRPVATQYF TGTGCCAGCAGCAAGACAGGGCGCCCGGTTGCGACCCAGTACTTC
TRBJ2-2 . TRBV21-1 . CASSKKTGELFF TGTGCCAGCAGCAAAAAAACCGGGGAGCTGTTTTTT
TRBJ2-3 TRBD2 TRBV2 few CASSDRTSGTDTQYF TGTGCCAGCAGCGACAGGACTAGCGGGACCGATACGCAGTATTTT
TRBJ2-3 . TRBV10-3 . CAISERETSTDTQYF TGTGCCATCAGTGAAAGGGAGACTAGCACAGATACGCAGTATTTT
TRBJ1-2 . TRBV10-3 . CAISDKGRGYGYTF TGTGCCATCAGTGATAAGGGGAGGGGCTATGGCTACACCTTC
TRBJ1-1 . TRBV12-3/TRBV12-4 many CASNPRRANTEAFF TGTGCCAGCAATCCGAGGAGGGCGAACACTGAAGCTTTCTTT
TRBJ2-1 . TRBV4-1 many CASSLGEISYNEQFF TGCGCCAGCAGCCTAGGGGAGATTTCTTACAATGAGCAGTTCTTC
TRBJ2-7 . TRBV24-1 . CATSDLQGGEQYF TGTGCCACCAGTGATTTACAGGGTGGCGAGCAGTACTTC
TRBJ2-5 TRBD2 TRBV12-3/TRBV12-4 few CASSPDRLAVTIRGTQYF TGTGCCAGCAGTCCAGATAGACTAGCGGTTACTATAAGGGGGACCCAGTACTTC
TRBJ2-7 . TRBV5-1 . CASSLRQSYEQYF TGCGCCAGCAGCTTGAGGCAGTCTTACGAGCAGTACTTC
TRBJ2-1 . TRBV24-1 . CATGGDSNNYNEQFF TGTGCCACCGGGGGGGACAGCAACAATTACAATGAGCAGTTCTTC
TRBJ1-2 TRBD1 TRBV11-2 few CASSSGRGSRNYGYTF TGTGCCAGCAGCTCGGGCAGGGGGTCCCGTAACTATGGCTACACCTTC
TRBJ2-1 . TRBV2 many CASSDEDNEQFF TGTGCCAGCAGTGACGAGGACAATGAGCAGTTCTTC
TRBJ1-1 . TRBV11-2 . CASSPRTPTGTEAFF TGTGCCAGCAGCCCCAGGACGCCGACGGGAACTGAAGCTTTCTTT
TRBJ2-1 . TRBV5-1 many CASSLGRGTYNEQFF TGCGCCAGCAGCTTGGGGCGCGGAACCTACAATGAGCAGTTCTTC
TRBJ1-5 TRBD1 TRBV20-1 few CSARQGTLNQPQHF TGCAGTGCGCGACAGGGAACCCTCAATCAGCCCCAGCATTTT
TRBJ2-5 TRBD2 TRBV7-3 . CASSSPGSGGGQETQYF TGTGCCAGCAGCTCACCCGGCTCGGGAGGGGGCCAAGAGACCCAGTACTTC
TRBJ1-5 TRBD1 TRBV7-8 . CASSLTNQGVRQPQHF TGTGCCAGCAGCTTAACCAATCAGGGGGTCAGGCAGCCCCAGCATTTT
TRBJ2-2 . TRBV12-3/TRBV12-4 few CASSATYTGELFF TGTGCCAGCAGTGCCACTTACACCGGGGAGCTGTTTTTT
TRBJ2-5 TRBD2 TRBV6-5 few CASSYSGTSGAMVETQYF TGTGCCAGCAGTTACTCCGGGACTAGCGGGGCGATGGTGGAGACCCAGTACTTC
TRBJ1-6 . TRBV6-2/TRBV6-3 few CASKDLALDSPLHF TGTGCCAGCAAGGATCTGGCCCTTGATTCACCCCTCCACTTT
TRBJ2-1 . TRBV12-3/TRBV12-4 few CASRLIATQFF TGTGCCAGCAGACTAATTGCAACTCAGTTCTTC
TRBJ1-6 . TRBV7-6 few CASSLESVYNSPLHF TGTGCCAGCAGCTTAGAGTCAGTCTATAATTCACCCCTCCACTTT
TRBJ2-1 . TRBV28 few CASSFPGVLGEQFF TGTGCCAGCAGTTTCCCAGGGGTGCTTGGGGAGCAGTTCTTC
TRBJ2-1 . TRBV30 few CAWSLVEQFF TGTGCCTGGAGTCTGGTTGAGCAGTTCTTC
TRBJ1-1 TRBD1 TRBV9 . CASSAGTGVNTEAFF TGTGCCAGCAGCGCCGGGACAGGGGTTAACACTGAAGCTTTCTTT
TRBJ2-3 . TRBV20-1 . CSAGRLAGTDTQYF TGCAGTGCGGGGCGGTTGGCAGGGACAGATACGCAGTATTTT
TRBJ1-5 TRBD1 TRBV12-3/TRBV12-4 few CASRGTGSQPQHF TGTGCCAGCAGGGGGACAGGGAGTCAGCCCCAGCATTTT
TRBJ1-1 . TRBV29-1 many CSVEKKMNTEAFF TGCAGCGTTGAAAAGAAAATGAACACTGAAGCTTTCTTT
TRBJ2-7 . TRBV2 . CASSELSYEQYF TGTGCCAGCAGTGAGCTCAGCTACGAGCAGTACTTC
TRBJ2-1 TRBD2 TRBV11-2 . CASRRTSGSSLVQYNEQFF TGTGCCAGCAGAAGGACTAGCGGGTCCTCCCTGGTCCAATACAATGAGCAGTTCTTC
TRBJ2-1 TRBD2 TRBV28 . CASRAGAVEQFF TGTGCCAGCAGGGCGGGAGCGGTTGAGCAGTTCTTC
TRBJ2-1 . TRBV4-2 . CASSPRGKTYNEQFF TGTGCCAGCAGCCCTAGGGGAAAAACCTACAATGAGCAGTTCTTC
TRBJ2-3 . TRBV20-1 few CSARDRAGGTQYF TGCAGTGCTAGAGATCGGGCAGGAGGTACGCAGTATTTT
TRBJ1-1 . TRBV6-5 . CASSYSRTPNTEAFF TGTGCCAGCAGTTACTCGAGAACACCGAACACTGAAGCTTTCTTT
TRBJ1-6 TRBD1 TRBV11-1 many CASSLIRDSNSPLHF TGTGCCAGCAGCTTGATCAGGGACAGCAATTCACCCCTCCACTTT
TRBJ1-4 . TRBV12-3/TRBV12-4 few CASSLGGQKLFF TGTGCCAGCAGTTTAGGGGGTCAAAAACTGTTTTTT
TRBJ2-3 TRBD2 TRBV15 few CATSRDPSGKVTDTQYF TGTGCCACCAGCAGAGATCCCAGCGGGAAGGTAACAGATACGCAGTATTTT
TRBJ2-3 . TRBV6-2/TRBV6-3 many CASSYFPDTQYF TGTGCCAGCAGTTACTTCCCAGATACGCAGTATTTT
TRBJ1-5 TRBD1 TRBV2 few CASSVVQGAVQPQHF TGTGCCAGCAGTGTAGTACAGGGGGCAGTTCAGCCCCAGCATTTT
TRBJ2-3 . TRBV9 few CASTSLTDTQYF TGTGCCAGCACGTCACTGACAGATACGCAGTATTTT
TRBJ1-2 TRBD1 TRBV4-2 few CASSQGEGQTLYGYTF TGTGCCAGCAGCCAAGGGGAGGGACAGACTCTCTATGGCTACACCTTC
TRBJ2-3 TRBD2 TRBV11-1 . CASSLERWVSGSDTQYF TGTGCCAGCAGCTTAGAACGTTGGGTTAGCGGGAGTGATACGCAGTATTTT
TRBJ2-2 . TRBV6-2/TRBV6-3 . CASSYEEKVAGELFF TGTGCCAGCAGTTACGAGGAGAAGGTGGCCGGGGAGCTGTTTTTT
TRBJ1-2 . TRBV30 . CAWSPQRTGYGYTF TGTGCCTGGAGTCCTCAAAGAACCGGCTATGGCTACACCTTC
TRBJ1-5 . TRBV6-2/TRBV6-3 . CASNYGQRNQPQHF TGTGCCAGCAACTACGGACAGCGCAATCAGCCCCAGCATTTT
TRBJ2-7 TRBD2 TRBV20-1 . CSANRLAGYEQYF TGCAGTGCTAACCGACTAGCGGGTTACGAGCAGTACTTC
TRBJ2-1 . TRBV6-5 . CASRYQGGFQNEQFF TGTGCCAGCAGGTACCAGGGGGGATTTCAGAATGAGCAGTTCTTC
TRBJ2-5 . TRBV5-1 many CASSLAVGQQETQYF TGCGCCAGCAGCTTGGCCGTTGGACAACAAGAGACCCAGTACTTC
TRBJ2-1 . TRBV6-5 few CASSYSAEGCDEQFF TGTGCCAGCAGTTACTCGGCGGAGGGATGCGATGAGCAGTTCTTC
TRBJ2-3 . TRBV12-3/TRBV12-4 few CASSRGETSTTDTQYF TGTGCCAGCAGCCGCGGGGAGACCTCCACCACAGATACGCAGTATTTT
TRBJ1-1 TRBD1 TRBV27 few CASSLQGEDTEAFF TGTGCCAGCAGTCTACAGGGGGAGGACACTGAAGCTTTCTTT
TRBJ2-5 . TRBV7-9 . CASSLARSQETQYF TGTGCCAGCAGCTTAGCGCGCAGCCAAGAGACCCAGTACTTC
TRBJ1-1 . TRBV24-1 . CATSDPGQPTEAFF TGTGCCACCAGTGACCCCGGACAGCCGACTGAAGCTTTCTTT
TRBJ1-3 . TRBV20-1 . CSAQRSGNTIYF TGCAGTGCTCAGCGCTCTGGAAACACCATATATTTT
TRBJ2-7 . TRBV21-1 . CASSPRGGKDEQYF TGTGCCAGCAGCCCCAGGGGGGGTAAAGACGAGCAGTACTTC
TRBJ2-2 TRBD2 TRBV4-3 few CASSQETSGHTGELFF TGCGCCAGCAGCCAAGAGACTAGCGGGCACACCGGGGAGCTGTTTTTT
TRBJ1-1 . TRBV7-9 few CASSPTTGWGTTEAFF TGTGCCAGCAGCCCCACAACCGGCTGGGGAACAACTGAAGCTTTCTTT